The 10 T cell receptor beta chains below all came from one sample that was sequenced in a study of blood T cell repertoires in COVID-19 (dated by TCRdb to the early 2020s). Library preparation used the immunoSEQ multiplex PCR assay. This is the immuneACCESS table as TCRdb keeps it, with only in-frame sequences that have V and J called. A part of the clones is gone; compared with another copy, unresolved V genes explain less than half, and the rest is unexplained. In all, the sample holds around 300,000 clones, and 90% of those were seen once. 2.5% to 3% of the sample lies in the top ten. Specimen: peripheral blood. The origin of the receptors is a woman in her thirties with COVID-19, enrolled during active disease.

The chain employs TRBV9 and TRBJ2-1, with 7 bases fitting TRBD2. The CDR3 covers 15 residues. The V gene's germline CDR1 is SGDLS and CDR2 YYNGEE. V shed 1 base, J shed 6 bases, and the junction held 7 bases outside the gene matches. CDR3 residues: CASSVSGTPLNEQFF. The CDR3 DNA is TGTGCCAGCAGCGTAAGCGGGACGCCCCTCAATGAGCAGTTCTTC.

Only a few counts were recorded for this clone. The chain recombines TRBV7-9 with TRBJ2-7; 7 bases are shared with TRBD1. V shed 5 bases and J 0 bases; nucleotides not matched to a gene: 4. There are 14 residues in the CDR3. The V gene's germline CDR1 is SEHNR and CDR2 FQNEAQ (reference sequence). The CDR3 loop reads CASSPRTGSYEQYF. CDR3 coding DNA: TGTGCCAGCAGCCCGCGGACAGGCTCCTACGAGCAGTACTTC.

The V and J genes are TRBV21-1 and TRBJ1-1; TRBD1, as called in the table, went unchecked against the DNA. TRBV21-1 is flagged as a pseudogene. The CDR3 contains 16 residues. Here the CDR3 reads CASSKVSRDRGPQAFF. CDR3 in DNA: TGTGCCAGCAGCAAAGTATCAAGGGACAGGGGGCCCCAAGCTTTCTTT.

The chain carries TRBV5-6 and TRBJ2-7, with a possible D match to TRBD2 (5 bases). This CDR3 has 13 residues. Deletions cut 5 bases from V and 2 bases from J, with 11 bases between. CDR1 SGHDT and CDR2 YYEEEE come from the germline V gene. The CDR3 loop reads CASRHAGTYEQYF. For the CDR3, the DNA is TGTGCCAGCAGGCACGCCGGGACCTACGAGCAGTACTTC.

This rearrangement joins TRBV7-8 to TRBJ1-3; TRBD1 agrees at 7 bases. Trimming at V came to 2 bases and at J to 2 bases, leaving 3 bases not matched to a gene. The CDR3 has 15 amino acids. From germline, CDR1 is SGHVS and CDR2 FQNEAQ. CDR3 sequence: CASSLIQGTGNTIYF. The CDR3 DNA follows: TGTGCCAGCAGCTTAATACAGGGGACTGGAAACACCATATATTTT.

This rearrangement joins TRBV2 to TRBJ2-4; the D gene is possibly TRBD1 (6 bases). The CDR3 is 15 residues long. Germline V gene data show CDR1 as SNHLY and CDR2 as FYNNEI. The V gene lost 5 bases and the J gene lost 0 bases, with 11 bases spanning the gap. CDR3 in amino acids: CASSLDSLAKNIQYF. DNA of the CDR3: TGTGCCAGCAGTCTGGACAGCTTAGCCAAAAACATTCAGTACTTC. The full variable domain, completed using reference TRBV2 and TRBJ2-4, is EPEVTQTPSHQVTQMGQEVILRCVPISNHLYFYWYRQILGQKVEFLVSFYNNEISEKSEIFDDQFSVERPDGSNFTLKIRSTKLEDSAMYFCASSLDSLAKNIQYFGAGTRLSVL.

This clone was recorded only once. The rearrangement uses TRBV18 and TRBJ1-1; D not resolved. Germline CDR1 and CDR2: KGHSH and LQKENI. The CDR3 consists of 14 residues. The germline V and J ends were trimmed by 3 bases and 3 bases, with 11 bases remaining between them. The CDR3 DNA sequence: TGTGCCAGCTCACCCTCCGGCGGCTACACTGAAGCTTTCTTT. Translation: CASSPSGGYTEAFF.

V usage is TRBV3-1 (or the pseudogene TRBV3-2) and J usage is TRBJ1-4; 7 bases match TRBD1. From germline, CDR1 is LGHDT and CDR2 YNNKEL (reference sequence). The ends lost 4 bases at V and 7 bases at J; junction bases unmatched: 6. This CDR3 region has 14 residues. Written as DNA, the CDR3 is TGTGCCAGCAGCCGAGCCGGGACAGTTGAAAAACTGTTTTTT. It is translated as CASSRAGTVEKLFF.

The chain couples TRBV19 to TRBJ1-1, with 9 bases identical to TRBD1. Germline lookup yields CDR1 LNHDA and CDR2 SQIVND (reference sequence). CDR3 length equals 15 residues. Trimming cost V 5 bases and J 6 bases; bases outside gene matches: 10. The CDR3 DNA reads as TGTGCCAGTAGTCTAAGGACAGGGGCGGTCGCTGAAGCTTTCTTT. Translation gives CASSLRTGAVAEAFF. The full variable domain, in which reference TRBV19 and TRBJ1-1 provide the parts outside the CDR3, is DGGITQSPKYLFRKEGQNVTLSCEQNLNHDAMYWYRQDPGQGLRLIYYSQIVNDFQKGDIAEGYSVSREKKESFPLTVTSAQKNPTAFYLCASSLRTGAVAEAFFGQGTRLTVV.

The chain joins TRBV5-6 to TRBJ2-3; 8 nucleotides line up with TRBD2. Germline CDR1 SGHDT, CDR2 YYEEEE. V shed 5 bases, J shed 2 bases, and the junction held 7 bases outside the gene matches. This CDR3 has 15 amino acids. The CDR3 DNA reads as TGTGCCAGCAGTGCTAGAGCGGGAGCCACAGATACGCAGTATTTT. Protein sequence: CASSARAGATDTQYF.